The clone carrying this T cell receptor (beta chain) was observed a handful of times. This entry is derived from a study of blood T cell repertoires in COVID-19. This CDR3 region has 16 residues. Trimming left V 0 bases short and J 5 bases short, with 17 bases between. The V gene's germline CDR1 is SGHDT and CDR2 YYEEEE. Assay: immunoSEQ multiplex PCR; the TCRdb copy retains only in-frame clones and omits some. Counted here are 380,000 or so clones, roughly 90% occurring once; the ten biggest clones make up roughly 1.2%. Specimen: peripheral blood. The chain couples TRBV5-6 to TRBJ1-2, with a possible D match to TRBD1 (5 bases). This sequence was found in a man in his forties with acute or convalescent COVID-19. The CDR3 reads CASSLVGSGTGYGYTF. As DNA, the CDR3 is TGTGCCAGCAGCTTGGTAGGGTCAGGGACTGGTTATGGCTACACCTTC.